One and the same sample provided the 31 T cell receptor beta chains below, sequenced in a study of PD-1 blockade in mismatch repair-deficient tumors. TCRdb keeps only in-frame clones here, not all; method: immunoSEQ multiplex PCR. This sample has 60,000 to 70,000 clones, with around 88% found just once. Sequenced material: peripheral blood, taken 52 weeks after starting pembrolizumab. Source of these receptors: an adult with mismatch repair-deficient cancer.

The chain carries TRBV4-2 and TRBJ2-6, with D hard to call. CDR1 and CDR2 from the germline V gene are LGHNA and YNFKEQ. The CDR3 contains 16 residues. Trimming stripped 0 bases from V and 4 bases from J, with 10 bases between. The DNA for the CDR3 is TGTGCCAGCAGCCAAGAGCAATTTCTCGGGGCCAACGTCCTGACTTTC. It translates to CASSQEQFLGANVLTF.

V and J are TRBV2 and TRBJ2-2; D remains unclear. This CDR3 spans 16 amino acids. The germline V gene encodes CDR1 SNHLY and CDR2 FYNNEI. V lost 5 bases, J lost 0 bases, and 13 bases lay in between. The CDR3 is CASSIRWGPNTGELFF. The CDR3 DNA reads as TGTGCCAGCAGTATCCGTTGGGGTCCGAACACCGGGGAGCTGTTTTTT.

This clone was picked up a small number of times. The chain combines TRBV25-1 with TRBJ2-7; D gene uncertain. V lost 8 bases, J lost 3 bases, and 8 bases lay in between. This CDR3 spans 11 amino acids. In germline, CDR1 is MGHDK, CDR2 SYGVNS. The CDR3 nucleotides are TGTGCCAGCGCCCAATACTACGAGCAGTACTTC. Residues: CASAQYYEQYF.

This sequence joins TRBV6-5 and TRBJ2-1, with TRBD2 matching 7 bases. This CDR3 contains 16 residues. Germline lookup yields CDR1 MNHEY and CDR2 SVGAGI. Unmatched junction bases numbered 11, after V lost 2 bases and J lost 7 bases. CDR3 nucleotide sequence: TGTGCCAGCAGTTACACCAGCGGGACCGGGAGGAATGAGCAGTTCTTC. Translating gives CASSYTSGTGRNEQFF.

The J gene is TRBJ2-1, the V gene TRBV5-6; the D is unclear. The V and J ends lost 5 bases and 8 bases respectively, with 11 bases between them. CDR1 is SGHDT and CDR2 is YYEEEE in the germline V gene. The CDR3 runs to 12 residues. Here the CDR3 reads CASRSVVHEQFF. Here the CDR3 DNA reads TGTGCCAGCAGATCCGTGGTCCATGAGCAGTTCTTC.

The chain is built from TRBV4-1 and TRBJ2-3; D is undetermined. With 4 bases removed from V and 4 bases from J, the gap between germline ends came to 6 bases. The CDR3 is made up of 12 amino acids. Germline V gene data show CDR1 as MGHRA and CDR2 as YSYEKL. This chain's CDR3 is CASSPASDTQYF. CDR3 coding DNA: TGCGCCAGCAGCCCCGCTTCAGATACGCAGTATTTT.

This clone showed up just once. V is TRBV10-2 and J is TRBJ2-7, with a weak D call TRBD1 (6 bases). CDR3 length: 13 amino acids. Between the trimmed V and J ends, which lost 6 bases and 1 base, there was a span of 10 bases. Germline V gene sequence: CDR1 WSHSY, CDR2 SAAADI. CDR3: CASRGATSYEQYF. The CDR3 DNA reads TGCGCCAGCAGGGGGGCTACGTCCTACGAGCAGTACTTC.

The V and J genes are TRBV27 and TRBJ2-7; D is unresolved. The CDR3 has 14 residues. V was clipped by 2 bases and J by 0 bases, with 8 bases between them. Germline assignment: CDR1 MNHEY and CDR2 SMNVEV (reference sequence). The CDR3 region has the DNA TGTGCCAGCAGTTTAGGCGGAAGCTCCTACGAGCAGTACTTC. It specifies CASSLGGSSYEQYF.

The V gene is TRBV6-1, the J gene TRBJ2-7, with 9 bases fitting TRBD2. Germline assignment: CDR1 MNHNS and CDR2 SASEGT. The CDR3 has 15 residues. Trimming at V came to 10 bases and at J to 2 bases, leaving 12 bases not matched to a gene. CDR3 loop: CATSFSGSETYEQYF. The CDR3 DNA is TGTGCCACCAGCTTTAGCGGGAGCGAGACCTACGAGCAGTACTTC.

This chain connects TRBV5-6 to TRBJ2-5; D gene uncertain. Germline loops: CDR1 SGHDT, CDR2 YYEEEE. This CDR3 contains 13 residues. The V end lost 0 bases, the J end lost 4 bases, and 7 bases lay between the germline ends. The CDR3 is CASSLGGGETQYF. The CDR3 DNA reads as TGTGCCAGCAGCTTGGGCGGCGGAGAGACCCAGTACTTC.

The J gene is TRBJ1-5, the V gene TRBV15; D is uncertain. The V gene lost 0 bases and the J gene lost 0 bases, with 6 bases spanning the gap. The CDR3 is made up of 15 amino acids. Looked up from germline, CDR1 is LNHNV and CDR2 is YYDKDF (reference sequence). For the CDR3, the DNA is TGTGCCACCAGCAGAGACGTCTATAGCAATCAGCCCCAGCATTTT. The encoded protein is CATSRDVYSNQPQHF. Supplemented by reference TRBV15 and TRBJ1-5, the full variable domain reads DAMVIQNPRYQVTQFGKPVTLSCSQTLNHNVMYWYQQKSSQAPKLLFHYYDKDFNNEADTPDNFQSRRPNTSFCFLDIRSPGLGDTAMYLCATSRDVYSNQPQHFGDGTRLSIL.

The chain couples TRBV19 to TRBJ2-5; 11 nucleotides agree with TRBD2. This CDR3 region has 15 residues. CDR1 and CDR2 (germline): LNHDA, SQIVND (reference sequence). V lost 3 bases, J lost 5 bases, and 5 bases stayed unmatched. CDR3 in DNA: TGTGCCAGTAGTATTAGGACTAGCGGGTCGGAGACCCAGTACTTC. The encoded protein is CASSIRTSGSETQYF.

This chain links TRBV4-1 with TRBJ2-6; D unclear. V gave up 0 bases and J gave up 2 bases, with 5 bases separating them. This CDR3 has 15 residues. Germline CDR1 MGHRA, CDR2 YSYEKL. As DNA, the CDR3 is TGCGCCAGCAGCCAAGAGTATACTGGGGCCAACGTCCTGACTTTC. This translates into CASSQEYTGANVLTF.

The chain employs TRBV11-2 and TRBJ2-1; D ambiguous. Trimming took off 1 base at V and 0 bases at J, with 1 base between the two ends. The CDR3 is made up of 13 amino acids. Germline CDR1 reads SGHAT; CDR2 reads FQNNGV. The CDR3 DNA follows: TGTGCCAGCAGCTTAGCCTCCTACAATGAGCAGTTCTTC. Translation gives CASSLASYNEQFF.

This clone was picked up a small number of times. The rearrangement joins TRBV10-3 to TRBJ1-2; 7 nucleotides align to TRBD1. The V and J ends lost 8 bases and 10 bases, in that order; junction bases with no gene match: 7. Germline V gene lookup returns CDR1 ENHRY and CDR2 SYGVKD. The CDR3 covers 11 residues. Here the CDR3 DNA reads TGTGCCATCGAGGCAGGGGGAGACTACACCTTC. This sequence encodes CAIEAGGDYTF.

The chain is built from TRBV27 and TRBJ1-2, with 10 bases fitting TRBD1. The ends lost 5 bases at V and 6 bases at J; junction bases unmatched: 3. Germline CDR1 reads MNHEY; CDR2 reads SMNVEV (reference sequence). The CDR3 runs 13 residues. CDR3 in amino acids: CASSMGQGNGYTF. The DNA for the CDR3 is TGTGCCAGCAGTATGGGACAGGGGAATGGCTACACCTTC.

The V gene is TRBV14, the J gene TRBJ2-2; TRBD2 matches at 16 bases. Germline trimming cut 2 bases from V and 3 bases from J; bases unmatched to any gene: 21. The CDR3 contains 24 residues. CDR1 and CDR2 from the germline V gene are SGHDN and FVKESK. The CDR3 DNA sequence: TGTGCCAGCAGCCAATTCTCGAGGGGGGAAAAGGGACTAGCGGGAGGGCCCGACACCGGGGAGCTGTTTTTT. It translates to CASSQFSRGEKGLAGGPDTGELFF.

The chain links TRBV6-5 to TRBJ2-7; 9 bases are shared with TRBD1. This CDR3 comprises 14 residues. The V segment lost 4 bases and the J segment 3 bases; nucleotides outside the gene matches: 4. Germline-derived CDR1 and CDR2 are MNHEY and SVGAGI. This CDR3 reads CASSSGTGLYEQYF. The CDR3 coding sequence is TGTGCCAGCAGTTCCGGGACAGGGCTCTACGAGCAGTACTTC.

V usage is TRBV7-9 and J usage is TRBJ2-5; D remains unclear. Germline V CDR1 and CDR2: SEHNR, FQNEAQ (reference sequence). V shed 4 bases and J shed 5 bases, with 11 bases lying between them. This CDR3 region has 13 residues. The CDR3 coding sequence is TGTGCCAGCAGCTCTAGGAGCCGGGAGACCCAGTACTTC. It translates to CASSSRSRETQYF.

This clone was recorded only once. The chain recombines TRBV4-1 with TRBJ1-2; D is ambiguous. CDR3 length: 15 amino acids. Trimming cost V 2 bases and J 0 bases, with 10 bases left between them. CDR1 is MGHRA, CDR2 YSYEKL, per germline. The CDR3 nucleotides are TGCGCCAGCAGCCAACACTGGACCTCTAACTATGGCTACACCTTC. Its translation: CASSQHWTSNYGYTF.

In DNA form, the CDR3 reads TGTGCCAGCAGTGACCCAACCGGGACAGGGAGTTACGAGCAGTACTTC. Translated, it gives CASSDPTGTGSYEQYF. The rearrangement uses TRBV6-1 and TRBJ2-7; 9 bases align to TRBD1. The CDR3 totals 16 residues. The ends lost 3 bases at V and 4 bases at J; junction bases unmatched: 10. Germline CDR1 and CDR2: MNHNS and SASEGT.

The CDR3 sequence is CSVGEGPMAFF. The DNA for the CDR3 is TGCAGCGTTGGAGAAGGACCCATGGCTTTCTTT. V is TRBV29-1 and J is TRBJ1-1; D not certain. The germline CDR1 and CDR2 sequences are SQVTM and ANQGSEA. The germline V and J ends were trimmed by 4 bases and 11 bases, with 14 bases remaining between them. The CDR3 is made up of 11 amino acids.

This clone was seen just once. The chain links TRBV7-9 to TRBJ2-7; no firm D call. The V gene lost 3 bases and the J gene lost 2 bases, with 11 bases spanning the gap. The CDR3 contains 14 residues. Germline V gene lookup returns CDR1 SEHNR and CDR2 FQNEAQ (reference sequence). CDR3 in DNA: TGTGCCAGCAGCTTCCTGTATCCCCCCTACGAGCAGTACTTC. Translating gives CASSFLYPPYEQYF.

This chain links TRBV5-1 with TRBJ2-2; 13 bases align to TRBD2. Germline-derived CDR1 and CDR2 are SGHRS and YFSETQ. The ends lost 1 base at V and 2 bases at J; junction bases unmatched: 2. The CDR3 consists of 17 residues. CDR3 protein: CASSLWTSGRNTGELFF. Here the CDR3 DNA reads TGCGCCAGCAGCTTGTGGACTAGCGGGAGAAACACCGGGGAGCTGTTTTTT.

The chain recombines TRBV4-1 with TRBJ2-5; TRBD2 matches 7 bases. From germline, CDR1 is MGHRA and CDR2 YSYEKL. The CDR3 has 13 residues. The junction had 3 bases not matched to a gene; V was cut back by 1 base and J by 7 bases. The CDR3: CASSQGGGRTQYF. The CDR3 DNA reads TGCGCCAGCAGCCAAGGGGGGGGACGGACCCAGTACTTC.

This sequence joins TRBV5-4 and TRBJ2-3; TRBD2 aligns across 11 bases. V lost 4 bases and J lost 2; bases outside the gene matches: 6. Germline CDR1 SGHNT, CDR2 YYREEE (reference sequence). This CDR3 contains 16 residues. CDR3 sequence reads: CASSQGLAEYTDTQYF. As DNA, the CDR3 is TGTGCCAGCAGCCAGGGACTAGCGGAATACACAGATACGCAGTATTTT. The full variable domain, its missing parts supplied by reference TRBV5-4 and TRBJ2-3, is ETGVTQSPTHLIKTRGQQVTLRCSSQSGHNTVSWYQQALGQGPQFIFQYYREEENGRGNFPPRFSGLQFPNYSSELNVNALELDDSALYLCASSQGLAEYTDTQYFGPGTRLTVL.

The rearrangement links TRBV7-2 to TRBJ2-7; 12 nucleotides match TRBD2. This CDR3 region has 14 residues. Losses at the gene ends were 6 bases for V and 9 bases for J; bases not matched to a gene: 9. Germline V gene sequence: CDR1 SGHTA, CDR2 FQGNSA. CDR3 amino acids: CASRGLAGGPLQYF. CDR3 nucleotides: TGTGCCAGCAGAGGCCTAGCGGGAGGGCCGTTGCAGTACTTC.

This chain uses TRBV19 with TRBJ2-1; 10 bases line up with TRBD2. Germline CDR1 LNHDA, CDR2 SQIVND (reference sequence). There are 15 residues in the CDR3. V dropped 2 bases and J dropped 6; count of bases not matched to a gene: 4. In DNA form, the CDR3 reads TGTGCCAGTAGTATAAGCGGGAGGGGCCCCAATGAGCAGTTCTTC. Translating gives CASSISGRGPNEQFF.

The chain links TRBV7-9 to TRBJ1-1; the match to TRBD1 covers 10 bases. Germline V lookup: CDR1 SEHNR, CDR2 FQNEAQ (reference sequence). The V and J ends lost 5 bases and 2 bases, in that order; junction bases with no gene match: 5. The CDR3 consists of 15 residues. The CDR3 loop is CASSVRDRGNTEAFF. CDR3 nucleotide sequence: TGTGCCAGCAGCGTAAGGGACAGGGGAAACACTGAAGCTTTCTTT.

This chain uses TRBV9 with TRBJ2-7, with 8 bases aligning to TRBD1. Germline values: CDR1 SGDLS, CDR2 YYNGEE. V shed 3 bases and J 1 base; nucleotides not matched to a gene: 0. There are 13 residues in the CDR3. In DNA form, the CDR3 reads TGTGCCAGCAGCGGGACAGGGTCCTACGAGCAGTACTTC. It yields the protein CASSGTGSYEQYF.

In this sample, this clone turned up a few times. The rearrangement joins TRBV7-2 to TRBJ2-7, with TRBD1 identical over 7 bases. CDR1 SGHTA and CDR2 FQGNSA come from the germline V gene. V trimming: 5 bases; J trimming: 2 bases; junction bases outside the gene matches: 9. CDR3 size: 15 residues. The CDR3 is CASSRLGQDTYEQYF. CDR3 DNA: TGTGCCAGCAGCCGTCTTGGACAGGATACCTACGAGCAGTACTTC.